This T cell receptor (beta chain) was observed in a study of shared clonotypes between healthy human individuals. The study, taken as a whole, reports: Only blood was sampled; tissue repertoires likely differ. Inspection by rarefaction showed sorted-subset sequencing to be incomplete despite large depth.

Concerning this clone: What it binds is unknown. Other DNA sequences from this sample encode an identical CDR3 as well.

The naive CD8 population came from CD45RO-negative cells selected for CCR7, without terminally differentiated effector memory CD45RA+ cells. The run depth of the assay was deep. The table came from immunoSEQ multiplex PCR; TCRdb's copy has only in-frame clones and leaves some out. This sample has roughly 2 million clones, with about 95% found just once. Sample: naive CD8+ T cells sorted from blood. This sequence originates from a man younger than 30 in good health.

For the CDR3, the DNA is TGTGCCAGTAGTATACAGGGCTGGACTGAAGCTTTCTTT. Its protein is CASSIQGWTEAFF. The rearrangement joins TRBV19 to TRBJ1-1, with a possible D match to TRBD1 (5 bases). V lost 2 bases to trimming and J lost 5 bases, with 9 bases between them. Germline V gene data show CDR1 as LNHDA and CDR2 as SQIVND (reference sequence). The CDR3 is 13 residues long. Drawing the rest from reference TRBV19 and TRBJ1-1, the complete variable domain is DGGITQSPKYLFRKEGQNVTLSCEQNLNHDAMYWYRQDPGQGLRLIYYSQIVNDFQKGDIAEGYSVSREKKESFPLTVTSAQKNPTAFYLCASSIQGWTEAFFGQGTRLTVV.